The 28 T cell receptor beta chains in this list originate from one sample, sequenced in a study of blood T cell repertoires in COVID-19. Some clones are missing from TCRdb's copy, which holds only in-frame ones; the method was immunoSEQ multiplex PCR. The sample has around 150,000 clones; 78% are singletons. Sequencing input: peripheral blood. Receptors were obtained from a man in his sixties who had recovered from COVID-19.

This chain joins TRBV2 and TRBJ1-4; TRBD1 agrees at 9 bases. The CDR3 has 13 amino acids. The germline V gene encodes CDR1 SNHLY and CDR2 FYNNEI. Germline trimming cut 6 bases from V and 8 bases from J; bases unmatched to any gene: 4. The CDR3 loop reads CASRGDREEKLFF. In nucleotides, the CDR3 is TGTGCCAGCAGGGGGGACAGGGAGGAAAAACTGTTTTTT.

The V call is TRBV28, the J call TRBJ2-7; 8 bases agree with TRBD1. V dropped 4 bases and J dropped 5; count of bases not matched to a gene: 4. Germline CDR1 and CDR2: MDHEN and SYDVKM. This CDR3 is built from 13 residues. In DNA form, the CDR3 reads TGTGCCAGCAGTTCGACAGGGGTGGACGAGCAGTACTTC. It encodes CASSSTGVDEQYF.

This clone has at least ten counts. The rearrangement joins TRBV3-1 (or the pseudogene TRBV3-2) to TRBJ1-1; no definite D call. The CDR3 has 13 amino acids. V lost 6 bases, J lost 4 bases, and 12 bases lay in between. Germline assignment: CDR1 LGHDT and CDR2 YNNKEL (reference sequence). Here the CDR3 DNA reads TGTGCCAGCAGGCGCAGCGTGGGCACTGAAGCTTTCTTT. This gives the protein CASRRSVGTEAFF.

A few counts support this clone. CDR3 sequence: CANLLPGREIGELFF. The CDR3 nucleotides read TGTGCCAACCTCCTCCCGGGGCGGGAAATCGGGGAGCTGTTTTTT. The rearrangement uses TRBV7-2 and TRBJ2-2; a weak D match, TRBD2 (6 bases). The germline CDR1 and CDR2 sequences are SGHTA and FQGNSA. Trimming removed 10 bases at V and 7 bases at J, with 22 bases between. The CDR3 sequence is 15 residues long.

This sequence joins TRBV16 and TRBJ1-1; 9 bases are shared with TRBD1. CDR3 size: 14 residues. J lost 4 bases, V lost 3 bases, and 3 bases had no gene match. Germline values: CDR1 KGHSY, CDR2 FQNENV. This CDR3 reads CASSQTGGSTEAFF. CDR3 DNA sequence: TGTGCCAGCAGCCAGACAGGGGGAAGCACTGAAGCTTTCTTT.

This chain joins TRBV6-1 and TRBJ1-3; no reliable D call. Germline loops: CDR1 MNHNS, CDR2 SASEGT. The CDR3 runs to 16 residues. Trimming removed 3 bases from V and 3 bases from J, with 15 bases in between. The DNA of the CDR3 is TGTGCCAGCAGTGACCCGGGGTTTAGTGATGGAAACACCATATATTTT. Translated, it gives CASSDPGFSDGNTIYF.

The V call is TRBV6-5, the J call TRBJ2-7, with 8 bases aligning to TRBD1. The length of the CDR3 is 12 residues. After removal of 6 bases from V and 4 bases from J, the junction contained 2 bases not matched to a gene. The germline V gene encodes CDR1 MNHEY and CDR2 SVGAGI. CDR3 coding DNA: TGTGCCAGCAGCGGGGACAGGTACGAGCAGTACTTC. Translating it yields CASSGDRYEQYF.

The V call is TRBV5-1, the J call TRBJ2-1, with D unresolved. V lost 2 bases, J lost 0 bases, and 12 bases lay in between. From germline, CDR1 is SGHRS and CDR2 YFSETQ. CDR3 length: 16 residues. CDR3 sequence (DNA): TGCGCCAGCAGCTTAGGTACCGGAGTCTCCTACAATGAGCAGTTCTTC. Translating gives CASSLGTGVSYNEQFF.

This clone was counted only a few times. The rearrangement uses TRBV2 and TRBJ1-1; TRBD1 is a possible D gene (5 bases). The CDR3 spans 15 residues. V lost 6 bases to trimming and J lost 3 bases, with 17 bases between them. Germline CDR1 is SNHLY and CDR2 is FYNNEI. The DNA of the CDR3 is TGTGCCAGCAGCCTCGTATGGGGGGGGGACACTGAAGCTTTCTTT. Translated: CASSLVWGGDTEAFF.

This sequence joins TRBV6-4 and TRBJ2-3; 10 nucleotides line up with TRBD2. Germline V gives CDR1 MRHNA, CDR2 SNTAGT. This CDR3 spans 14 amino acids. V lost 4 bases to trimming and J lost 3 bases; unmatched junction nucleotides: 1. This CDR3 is CASSALAGTDTQYF. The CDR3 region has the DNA TGTGCCAGCAGTGCACTAGCGGGAACAGATACGCAGTATTTT.

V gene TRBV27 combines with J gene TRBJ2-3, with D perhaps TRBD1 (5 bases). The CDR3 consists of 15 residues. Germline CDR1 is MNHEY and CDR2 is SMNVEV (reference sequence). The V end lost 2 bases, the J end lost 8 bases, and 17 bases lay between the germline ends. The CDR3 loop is CASSLQGSRAATQYF. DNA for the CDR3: TGTGCCAGCAGTTTACAGGGTTCACGGGCAGCTACGCAGTATTTT.

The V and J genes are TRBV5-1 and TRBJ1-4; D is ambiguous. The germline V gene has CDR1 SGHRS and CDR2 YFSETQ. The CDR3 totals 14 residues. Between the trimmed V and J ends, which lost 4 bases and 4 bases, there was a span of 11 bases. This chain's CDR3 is CASSPDGINEKLFF. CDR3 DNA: TGCGCCAGCAGCCCGGACGGGATTAATGAAAAACTGTTTTTT.

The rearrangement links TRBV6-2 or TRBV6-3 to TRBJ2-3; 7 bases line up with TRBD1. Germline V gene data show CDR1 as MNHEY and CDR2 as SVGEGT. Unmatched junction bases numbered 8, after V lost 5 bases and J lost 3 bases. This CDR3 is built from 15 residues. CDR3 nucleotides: TGTGCCAGCAGTAATATACAGGGGAGAACAGATACGCAGTATTTT. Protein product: CASSNIQGRTDTQYF.

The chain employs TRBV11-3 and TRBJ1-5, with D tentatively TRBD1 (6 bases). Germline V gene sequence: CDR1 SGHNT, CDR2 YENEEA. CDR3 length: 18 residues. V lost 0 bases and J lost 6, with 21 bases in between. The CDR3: CASSLERGQGQGRQPQHF. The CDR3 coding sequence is TGTGCCAGCAGCTTAGAGAGGGGCCAGGGGCAGGGGCGTCAGCCCCAGCATTTT.

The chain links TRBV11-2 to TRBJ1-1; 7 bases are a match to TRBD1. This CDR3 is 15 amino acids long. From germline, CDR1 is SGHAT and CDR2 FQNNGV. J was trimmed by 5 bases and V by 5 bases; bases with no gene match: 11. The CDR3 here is CASSPRQGTSTEAFF. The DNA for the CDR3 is TGTGCCAGCAGCCCAAGACAGGGTACTTCAACTGAAGCTTTCTTT.

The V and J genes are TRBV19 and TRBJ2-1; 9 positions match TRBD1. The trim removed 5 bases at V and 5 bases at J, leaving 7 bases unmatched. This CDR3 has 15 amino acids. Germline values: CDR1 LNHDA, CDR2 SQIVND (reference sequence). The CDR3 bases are TGTGCCAGTAGTCGAACAGGGGGCACCGACAATGAGCAGTTCTTC. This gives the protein CASSRTGGTDNEQFF.

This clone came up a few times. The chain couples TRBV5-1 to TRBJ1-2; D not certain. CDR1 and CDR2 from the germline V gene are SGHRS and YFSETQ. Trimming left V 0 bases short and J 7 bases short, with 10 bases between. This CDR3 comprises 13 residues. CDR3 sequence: CASSLAGYSGYTF. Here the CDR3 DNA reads TGCGCCAGCAGCTTGGCGGGGTATAGTGGCTACACCTTC.

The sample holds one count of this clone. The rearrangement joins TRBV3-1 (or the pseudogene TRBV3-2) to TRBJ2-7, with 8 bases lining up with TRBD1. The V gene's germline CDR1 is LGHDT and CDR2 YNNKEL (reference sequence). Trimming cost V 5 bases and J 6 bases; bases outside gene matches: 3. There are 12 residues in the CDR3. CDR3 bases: TGTGCCAGCAGCGGACAGGGCGGCGAGCAGTACTTC. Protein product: CASSGQGGEQYF.

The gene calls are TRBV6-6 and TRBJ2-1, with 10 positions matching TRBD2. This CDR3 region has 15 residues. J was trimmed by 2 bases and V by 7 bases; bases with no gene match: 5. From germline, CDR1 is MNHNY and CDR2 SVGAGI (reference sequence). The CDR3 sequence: CASISSGSAYNEQFF. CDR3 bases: TGTGCCAGCATCTCTAGCGGGAGCGCCTACAATGAGCAGTTCTTC.

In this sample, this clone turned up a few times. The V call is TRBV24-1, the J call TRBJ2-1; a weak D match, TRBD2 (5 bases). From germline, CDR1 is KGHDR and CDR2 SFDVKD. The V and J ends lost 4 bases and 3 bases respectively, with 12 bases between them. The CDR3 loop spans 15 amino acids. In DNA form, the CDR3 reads TGTGCCACCAGTGACACGGGAAGAAACTACAATGAGCAGTTCTTC. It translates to CATSDTGRNYNEQFF.

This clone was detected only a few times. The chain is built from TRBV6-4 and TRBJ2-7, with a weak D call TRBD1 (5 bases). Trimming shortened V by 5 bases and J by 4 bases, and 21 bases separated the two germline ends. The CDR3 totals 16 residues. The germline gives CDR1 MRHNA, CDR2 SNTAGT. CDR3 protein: CASSHLTGAFGYEQYF. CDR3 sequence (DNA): TGTGCCAGCAGTCACCTTACAGGCGCCTTCGGGTACGAGCAGTACTTC.

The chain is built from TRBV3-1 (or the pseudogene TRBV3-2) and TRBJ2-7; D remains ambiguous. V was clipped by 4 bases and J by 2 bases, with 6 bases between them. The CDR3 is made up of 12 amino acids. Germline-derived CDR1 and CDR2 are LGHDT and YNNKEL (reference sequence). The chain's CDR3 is CASSPGTYEQYF. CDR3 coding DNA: TGTGCCAGCAGCCCAGGCACCTACGAGCAGTACTTC.

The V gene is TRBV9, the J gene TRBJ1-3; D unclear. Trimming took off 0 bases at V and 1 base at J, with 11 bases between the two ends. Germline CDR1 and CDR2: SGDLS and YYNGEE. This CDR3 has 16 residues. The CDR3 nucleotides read TGTGCCAGCAGCGTAGAGCTAGCAGGTTCTGGAAACACCATATATTTT. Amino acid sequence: CASSVELAGSGNTIYF.

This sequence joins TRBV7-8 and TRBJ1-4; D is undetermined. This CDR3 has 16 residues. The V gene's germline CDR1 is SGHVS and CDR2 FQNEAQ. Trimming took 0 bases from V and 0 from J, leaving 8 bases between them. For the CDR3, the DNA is TGTGCCAGCAGCTTAGCGCAGGCAGCAACTAATGAAAAACTGTTTTTT. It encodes CASSLAQAATNEKLFF.

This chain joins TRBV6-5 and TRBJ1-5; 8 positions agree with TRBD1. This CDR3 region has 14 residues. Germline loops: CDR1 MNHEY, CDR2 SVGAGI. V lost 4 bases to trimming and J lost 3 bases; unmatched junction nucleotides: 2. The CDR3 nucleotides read TGTGCCAGCAGTTCGGACAGGGTCAATCAGCCCCAGCATTTT. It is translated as CASSSDRVNQPQHF.

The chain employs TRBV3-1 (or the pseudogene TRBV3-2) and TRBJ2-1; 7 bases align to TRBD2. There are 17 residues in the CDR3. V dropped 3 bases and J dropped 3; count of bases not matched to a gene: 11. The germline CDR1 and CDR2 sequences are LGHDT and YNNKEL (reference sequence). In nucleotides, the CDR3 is TGTGCCAGCAGCCAGAGGGGCCCGGCGGGGGACTACAATGAGCAGTTCTTC. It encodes CASSQRGPAGDYNEQFF.

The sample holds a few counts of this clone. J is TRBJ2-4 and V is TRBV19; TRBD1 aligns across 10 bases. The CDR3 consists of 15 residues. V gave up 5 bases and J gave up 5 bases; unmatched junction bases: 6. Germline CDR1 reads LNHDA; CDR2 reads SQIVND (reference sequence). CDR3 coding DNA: TGTGCCAGTAGTCAAACCGACAGGGGGCAAAACATTCAGTACTTC. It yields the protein CASSQTDRGQNIQYF.

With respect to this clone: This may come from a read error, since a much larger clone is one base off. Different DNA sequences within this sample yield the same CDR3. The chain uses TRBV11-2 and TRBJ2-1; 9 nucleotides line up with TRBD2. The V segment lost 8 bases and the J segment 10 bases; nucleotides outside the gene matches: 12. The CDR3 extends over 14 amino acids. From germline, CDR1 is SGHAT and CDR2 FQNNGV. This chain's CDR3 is CASRGRGAGGEQFF. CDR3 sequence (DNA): TGTGCCAGCCGCGGGCGGGGGGCGGGGGGGGAGCAGTTCTTC.